What follows describes a single T cell receptor (beta chain). Next came a second PCR, run for about 7 to 12 cycles, which used a sample-barcoded 5' primer along with a J-beta primer mix. TCRdb analysed the 5' RACE reads with MiXCR anew, one entry per CDR3 protein. The sample lists over 1,500,000 distinct CDR3 sequences; just under 50% were seen once. Healthy Caucasians from Russia aged about 6 to 90 served as donors. This sample is part of a study of blood T cells in healthy people across ages. This TCR was sampled from a woman aged 40-49 years in good health. Sequenced: blood.

DNA of the CDR3: TGTGCCAGCAGTGACAGGGGACACACTGAAGCTTTCTTT. Translated, it gives CASSDRGHTEAFF. The rearrangement links TRBV6-4 to TRBJ1-1; perhaps TRBD1 as D (5 bases). The V end was cut by 2 bases, the J end by 3 bases, with 7 bases between. The germline V gene has CDR1 MRHNA and CDR2 SNTAGT. The CDR3 is 13 residues long.